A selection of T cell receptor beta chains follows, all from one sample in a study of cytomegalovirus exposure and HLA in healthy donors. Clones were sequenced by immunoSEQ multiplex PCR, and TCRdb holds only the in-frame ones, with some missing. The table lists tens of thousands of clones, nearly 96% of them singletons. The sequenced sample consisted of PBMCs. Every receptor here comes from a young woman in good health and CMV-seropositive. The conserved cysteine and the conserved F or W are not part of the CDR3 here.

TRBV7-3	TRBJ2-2	ASSRVGTPGNTGELF
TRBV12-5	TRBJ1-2	ASGLAGGTGYT
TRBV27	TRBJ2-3	ASSLGTDTQY
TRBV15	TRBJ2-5	ATSGMSSVRGGQETQY
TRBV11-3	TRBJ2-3	ASSWIAGGSADTQY
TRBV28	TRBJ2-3	ASSFGGVRADTQY
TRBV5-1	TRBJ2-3	ASRLQGNSDTQY
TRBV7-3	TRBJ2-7	ASSSTGGNEQY
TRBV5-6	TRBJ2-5	ASSRQGIEETQY
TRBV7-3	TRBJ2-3	ASSLGTTVGDTQY
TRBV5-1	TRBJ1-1	ASSLDRLNTEAF